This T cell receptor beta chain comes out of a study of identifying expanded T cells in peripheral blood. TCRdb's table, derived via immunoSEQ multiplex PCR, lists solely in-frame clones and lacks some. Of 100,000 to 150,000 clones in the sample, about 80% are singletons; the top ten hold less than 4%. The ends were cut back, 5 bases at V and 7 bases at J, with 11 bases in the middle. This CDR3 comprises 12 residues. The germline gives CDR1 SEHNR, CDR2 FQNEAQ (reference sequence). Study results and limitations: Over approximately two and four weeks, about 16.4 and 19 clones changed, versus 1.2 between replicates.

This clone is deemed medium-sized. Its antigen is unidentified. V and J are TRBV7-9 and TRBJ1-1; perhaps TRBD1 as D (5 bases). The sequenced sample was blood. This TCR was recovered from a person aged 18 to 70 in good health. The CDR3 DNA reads TGTGCCAGCAGCATGAGACAGCATGAAGCTTTCTTT. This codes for CASSMRQHEAFF.